This T cell receptor (beta chain) originates from a study of vaccination and CD4 T cells after COVID-19 (dated 2022 in TCRdb). About the full investigation: Convalescent patients had a positive SARS-CoV-2 result on nasal swab PCR, and of these patients, several had mild disease and one had severe disease. Participants got two doses of the Pfizer-BioNTech BNT162b2 vaccine (n=8) or two doses of the Moderna mRNA-1273 vaccine (n=2). Post-COVID blood samples from convalescent patients were collected a median of roughly 100 days after diagnosis, with a range of about 30 to 170 days. For stimulating the cultures, overlapping spike peptide pools were used, derived from SARS-CoV-2 as well as from the common cold coronaviruses HCoV-NL63, HCoV-OC43 and HCoV-229E. Control cultures used a CEFX viral epitope pool as positive control, an HIV-1 Nef peptide pool as negative control, or no peptide. Post-vaccine blood samples were taken a median of around 68 days after the second vaccine dose, with a range of roughly 13 to 250 days. In ten to eleven COVID-19 convalescent patients and 4 infection-naive healthy vaccine recipients, the spike-specific CD4+ TCR repertoire before mRNA vaccination was compared with the repertoire after mRNA vaccination. In the convalescent cohort there were six males and four females, among whom were two Hispanic individuals, seven Caucasians, two Asians and one multiracial person. The research as a whole found: Of the vaccine-specific clones found in convalescent patients, nearly all (304 of 307) were mono-reactive for SARS-CoV-2 spike instead of being cross-reactive with common cold coronaviruses. The median count of SARS-CoV-2-reactive clonotypes went up from under 25 after infection to about 41 after vaccination, although the change was not significant. In convalescent patients, a median around 86% of post-vaccine SARS-CoV-2-reactive clones were detected only after vaccination, and vaccine-specific priming was suggested by this finding. The number of convalescent patients in the study was relatively small, and the study did not examine early timepoints following natural infection.

The protocol used for the library was PCR. DNA from cultured CD4+ T cells underwent TCR sequencing with the Oncomine TCR Beta short-read assay at the Johns Hopkins FTIC core. The QIAamp micro DNA kit was used to extract genomic DNA from the cultured CD4+ T cells. Oncomine TCR Beta libraries made from cultured CD4+ T cells were pooled using unique dual indexes and sequenced on an Illumina iSeq 100. As for the authors' bioinformatics: Non-productive sequences were removed, and CDR3s that did not start with C, did not end with F or W, or were shorter than 7 amino acids were discarded. Antigen-specific clonotypes were identified with the MANAFEST web application by comparing peptide-stimulated wells with reference and other culture wells. An FDR below 0.05, an odds ratio above 5, and a productive frequency above 0.1% in at least two of three replicate wells were required for clones to be considered positive. Cross-reactive clonotypes were defined as significantly expanded in both SARS-CoV-2 spike wells and at least one common cold coronavirus spike condition. Using R version 3.6.1, CDR3 homology was evaluated through Levenshtein distances (stringdist) along with unrooted phylogenetic trees (ape). Starting from the raw public reads, TCRdb applied fastp trimming at Q25, assembled clones with MiXCR and retained in-frame beta chains. Each CDR3 protein appears once, grouped with its most common genes and DNA. TCRdb's processing, not the study's, gives the V and J calls here. The sample contains about 22,000 distinct CDR3 sequences, about half of them found a single time. The ten largest clones capture approximately 9.4% of the sample.

Concerning this clonotype itself: The specificity of this receptor is unknown. No base-level quality is on record; no much larger clone is a single base apart.

Trimming at the junction amounts to 6 bases on V and 0 bases on J, and the germline ends lie 12 bases apart. Including cysteine and phenylalanine, the CDR3 has 15 amino acids. The retained sequence is limited to the CDR3, 45 bases, with the frame set at the first base. CDR1 and CDR2 are read off the germline V gene as ENHRY and SYGVKD. Reading the label with the study, this specimen's treatment or condition is: approximately nine-day PBMC culture with coronavirus spike peptide pools or control peptides (ViraFEST assay). The ViraFEST assay was used in the study, in which antigen-specific T cells were expanded with peptide pools and expanded clonotypes were subsequently identified by TCR sequencing. The convalescent patients' positive SARS-CoV-2 PCR tests fell between March and December 2020, which was before the Alpha, Beta and Delta variants emerged in the United States. PBMCs were cultured at roughly 1.8 million per well in IMDM supplemented with roughly 5% human AB serum and roughly 10 IU/ml IL-2, with roughly 9.5 ug/ml peptide pools added. On days 3 and 7, half of the culture medium was replaced with fresh IL-2-containing medium. Once the cells had been in culture for roughly 11 days, the EasySep CD4+ T cell isolation kit was used to isolate CD4+ T cells by negative selection. Ficoll-Paque Plus gradient centrifugation was used to isolate PBMCs from whole blood, and the isolated PBMCs were then either used fresh or cryopreserved at -140C. Triplicate wells were generally used for each culture condition.

Material for sequencing was CD4+ T cells from blood, cultured in vitro. This chain is built from TRBV10-3 and TRBJ2-1; no D gene can be assigned with confidence. The receptor's source is a human donor who had recovered from COVID-19. The CDR3 here reads CAIRGGQSSYNEQFF. The base sequence is TGTGCCATCAGGGGCGGCCAAAGCTCCTACAATGAGCAGTTCTTC.